This T cell receptor (beta chain) was documented in a study of post-analysis software for immune sequencing data. Study-wide results and caveats: By F measure, strong co-clustering occurred among samples prepared in the same batch. Patients used several TRBV segments, including TRBV5-6, TRBV5-1 and TRBV20-1, more often than controls.

As regards this clonotype: The antigen is unknown.

This CDR3 is built from 14 residues. The germline V and J ends were trimmed by 0 bases and 9 bases, with 11 bases remaining between them. The germline gives CDR1 KGHDR, CDR2 SFDVKD. Each TCR beta cDNA library carried unique molecular identifiers. T cells numbering roughly 0.85 to 11 million gave rise to a few hundred thousand cDNA molecules. TCRdb independently ran MiXCR on the PCR reads; one entry per CDR3 protein. The sample lists approximately 730,000 distinct CDR3 sequences; 46% were seen once. This chain uses TRBV24-1 with TRBJ2-1; the D gene is possibly TRBD1 (6 bases). This sequence originates from a girl aged 10-17 years with multiple sclerosis. The sample was blood. The CDR3 reads CATSDLQGGREQFF. The CDR3 coding sequence is TGTGCCACCAGTGATTTGCAAGGGGGTCGTGAGCAGTTCTTC.